Each of the 18 T cell receptor beta chains below was sequenced from the same sample in a study of blood T cells in healthy people across ages (dated by TCRdb to between 2015 and 2016). The library was built by means of 5' RACE. Instrument used: Illumina HiSeq 2500. A second roughly 6 to 11 cycle PCR used a sample-barcoded 5' primer and a J-beta primer mix. Using fastp at Q25 and MiXCR, TCRdb reprocessed the public reads and kept productive beta chains. Rows are combined by CDR3 protein, so each entry shows the most common genes and DNA. In all, the sample holds approximately 1.5 million distinct CDR3 sequences, and roughly 43% of those were seen once. The ten largest clones capture under 5% of the sample. The specimen was blood. The receptor set was obtained from a woman under 30 in good health.

This clonotype was detected only a few times. This chain uses TRBV20-1 with TRBJ2-5; 9 positions match TRBD1. Germline CDR1 reads DFQATT; CDR2 reads SNEGSKA (reference sequence). With V trimmed by 5 bases and J by 6 bases, 13 bases remained unmatched. The CDR3 has 15 amino acids. In nucleotides, the CDR3 is TGCAGTGCTGGGCCGGGACAGGGAATTGGGAAGACCCAGTACTTC. Protein sequence: CSAGPGQGIGKTQYF.

The chain combines TRBV7-9 with TRBJ1-6; tentatively, D is TRBD1 (5 bases). Germline CDR1 and CDR2: SEHNR and FQNEAQ (reference sequence). CDR3 length equals 15 residues. Trimming took off 11 bases at V and 5 bases at J, with 19 bases between the two ends. This chain's CDR3 is CALEARGVNNSPLHF. CDR3 nucleotide sequence: TGTGCCCTAGAAGCGCGGGGGGTTAATAATTCACCCCTCCACTTT.

This clonotype was counted at least ten times. The chain combines TRBV11-2 with TRBJ2-3; 9 bases are shared with TRBD2. The CDR3 has 16 amino acids. Germline CDR1 and CDR2: SGHAT and FQNNGV. Trimming cost V 5 bases and J 5 bases; bases outside gene matches: 11. The chain's CDR3 is CASSNSGGNFGDTQYF. The CDR3 nucleotides read TGTGCCAGCAGCAACAGCGGGGGGAACTTCGGAGATACGCAGTATTTT.

Only a few counts were recorded for this clonotype. This chain joins TRBV3-1 and TRBJ1-4, with 9 positions matching TRBD1. Germline V gives CDR1 LGHDT, CDR2 YNNKEL (reference sequence). The CDR3 is 19 amino acids. The V and J ends lost 0 bases and 0 bases, in that order; junction bases with no gene match: 8. CDR3 residues: CASSQDGRDRASTNEKLFF. CDR3 DNA sequence: TGTGCCAGCAGCCAAGATGGGCGGGACAGGGCCTCAACTAATGAAAAACTGTTTTTT. Full variable domain (missing parts from reference TRBV3-1 and TRBJ1-4): DTAVSQTPKYLVTQMGNDKSIKCEQNLGHDTMYWYKQDSKKFLKIMFSYNNKELIINETVPNRFSPKSPDKAHLNLHINSLELGDSAVYFCASSQDGRDRASTNEKLFFGSGTQLSVL.

This clonotype occurred a few times. This chain joins TRBV6-6 and TRBJ2-1, with D uncertain. Looked up from germline, CDR1 is MNHNY and CDR2 is SVGAGI (reference sequence). V was pared by 5 bases and J by 5 bases, with 10 bases between. CDR3 size: 13 residues. CDR3 loop: CASSPQYDNEQFF. CDR3 DNA: TGTGCCAGCAGTCCTCAATATGACAATGAGCAGTTCTTC.

In its sample, this clonotype was seen a few times. The chain carries TRBV29-1 and TRBJ2-1, with 10 bases that match TRBD2. Germline CDR1 and CDR2: SQVTM and ANQGSEA. This CDR3 comprises 14 residues. The V segment lost 4 bases and the J segment 8 bases; nucleotides outside the gene matches: 8. The CDR3: CSVGKLAGADEQFF. In DNA form, the CDR3 reads TGCAGCGTTGGAAAGCTAGCGGGAGCCGATGAGCAGTTCTTC.

The chain uses TRBV4-3 and TRBJ1-4; TRBD1 might be the D (6 bases). Deletions cut 8 bases from V and 4 bases from J, with 17 bases between. Germline V lookup: CDR1 LGHNA, CDR2 YSLEER. The length of the CDR3 is 15 residues. CDR3 in amino acids: CASCLATGYNEKLFF. In nucleotides, the CDR3 is TGCGCCAGCTGCCTGGCGACAGGCTATAATGAAAAACTGTTTTTT.

This clonotype was counted only a few times. This chain uses TRBV4-3 with TRBJ2-2, with D unresolved. Deletions cut 0 bases from V and 3 bases from J, with 8 bases between. The CDR3 length is 15 residues. Germline CDR1 and CDR2: LGHNA and YSLEER. The CDR3 here is CASSQDNIYTGELFF. CDR3 bases: TGCGCCAGCAGCCAAGATAACATCTACACCGGGGAGCTGTTTTTT.

The J gene is TRBJ1-2, the V gene TRBV12-3 or TRBV12-4; tentative D call: TRBD1 (5 bases). This CDR3 has 15 amino acids. The germline V and J ends were trimmed by 5 bases and 8 bases, with 21 bases remaining between them. The chain's CDR3 is CASSLRGGQLRGYTF. The CDR3 coding sequence is TGTGCCAGCAGTCTGAGGGGAGGGCAGTTAAGGGGCTACACCTTC.

This clonotype has a handful of counts. The gene calls are TRBV27 and TRBJ2-5; TRBD1 is a possible D gene (5 bases). The end of the DNA fits TRBJ2-7 better, so the J call may be wrong. This CDR3 is 15 amino acids long. Germline loops: CDR1 MNHEY, CDR2 SMNVEV (reference sequence). Here the CDR3 reads CASTSLGRVLYEQYF. The CDR3 DNA is TGTGCCAGCACTTCCCTTGGCAGGGTCCTTTACGAGCAGTACTTC.

The V gene is TRBV7-2, the J gene TRBJ1-1; D may be TRBD1 (5 bases). This CDR3 spans 14 amino acids. Germline V lookup: CDR1 SGHTA, CDR2 FQGNSA. Trimming left V 5 bases short and J 4 bases short, with 14 bases between. CDR3 DNA: TGTGCCAGCAGCGCCCGACAGTTCGTCACTGAAGCTTTCTTT. It translates to CASSARQFVTEAFF.

This clonotype was seen only a few times. The chain couples TRBV27 to TRBJ1-1; D gene uncertain. The CDR3 spans 13 residues. With 2 bases removed from V and 7 bases from J, the gap between germline ends came to 11 bases. Looked up from germline, CDR1 is MNHEY and CDR2 is SMNVEV (reference sequence). The CDR3 sequence is CASSLGGAVEAFF. In nucleotides, the CDR3 is TGTGCCAGCAGTTTAGGTGGAGCAGTTGAAGCTTTCTTT.

There are a few counts of this clonotype. The CDR3 DNA follows: TGTGCCAGCAGTCTCGGACAGGCTGGCTACACCTTC. It translates to CASSLGQAGYTF. This chain links TRBV12-3 or TRBV12-4 with TRBJ1-2; 7 bases map to TRBD1. V trimming: 5 bases; J trimming: 7 bases; junction bases outside the gene matches: 4. This CDR3 comprises 12 residues.

The chain employs TRBV27 and TRBJ2-1, with D possibly matching TRBD2 (5 bases). V lost 2 bases and J 2 bases, leaving 10 bases between the germline ends. Germline lookup yields CDR1 MNHEY and CDR2 SMNVEV (reference sequence). The CDR3 contains 15 residues. CDR3 bases: TGTGCCAGCAGTTTACGGAAACTAGCCTACAATGAGCAGTTCTTC. Protein: CASSLRKLAYNEQFF.

V and J are TRBV5-1 and TRBJ1-4; the match to TRBD1 covers 8 bases. The CDR3 covers 15 residues. Per the germline V gene, CDR1 is SGHRS and CDR2 is YFSETQ. With V trimmed by 3 bases and J by 7 bases, 8 bases remained unmatched. The CDR3 spells CASSWGTGAGEKLFF. The CDR3 DNA sequence: TGCGCCAGCAGCTGGGGGACAGGTGCTGGTGAAAAACTGTTTTTT.

This clonotype has a single count. The junction departs from germline at one end; a sequencing error may be responsible. This sequence joins TRBV18 and TRBJ1-1, with TRBD1 matching over 8 bases. CDR1 and CDR2 (germline): KGHSH, LQKENI. The CDR3 has 12 residues. The CDR3 coding sequence is TGTGCCAGCGCACCAAGGACAGGGGAAGCTTTCTTT. Amino acids: CASAPRTGEAFF.

This CDR3 reads CASRGVGAETYEQYF. The CDR3 coding sequence is TGTGCCAGCAGGGGGGTTGGAGCGGAGACCTACGAGCAGTACTTC. The gene calls are TRBV6-2 or TRBV6-3 and TRBJ2-7; the D call may be TRBD1 or TRBD2 (5 bases each). V was trimmed by 6 bases and J by 2 bases, leaving 17 bases between them. This CDR3 region has 15 residues. Germline loops: CDR1 MNHEY, CDR2 SVGEGT.

CDR3 nucleotide sequence: TGTGCCAGCAGTTACCAGGGACAGACCTACGAGCAGTACTTC. Its protein product is CASSYQGQTYEQYF. V and J are TRBV6-5 and TRBJ2-7, with 7 positions matching TRBD1. The CDR3 contains 14 residues. Germline V gene sequence: CDR1 MNHEY, CDR2 SVGAGI. The V gene end was trimmed by 2 bases and the J gene end by 2 bases; junction bases not matched to a gene: 3.